The clone carrying this T cell receptor (beta chain) was observed many times. Scientists amplified the TCR beta CDR3 regions from RNA transcripts. HTBI-primed first-round RT-PCR preceded second-round multiplex PCR. TCRdb re-called the multiplex PCR reads through MiXCR, storing one row per CDR3 protein. In the table there are about 23,000 distinct CDR3 sequences, nearly 50% of which are singletons. These data are taken from a study of Graves' ophthalmopathy and Graves' hyperthyroidism. Germline values: CDR1 MNHEY, CDR2 SMNVEV (reference sequence). V shed 6 bases and J 4 bases; nucleotides not matched to a gene: 11. There are 15 residues in the CDR3.

The TCR originated in an adult woman with stable Graves' hyperthyroidism. This chain links TRBV27 with TRBJ2-7, with 8 bases identical to TRBD1. Sequenced sample: peripheral blood. CDR3 sequence reads: CASSRAGTGRYEQYF. The CDR3 bases are TGTGCCAGCAGCCGGGCCGGGACAGGACGATACGAGCAGTACTTC.